Sequencing of this T cell receptor (beta chain) was carried out in a study of T cells after yellow fever vaccination. They built TCR cDNA with 5'RACE template switching, a step that put in a universal primer site and UMIs. TCRdb re-called the 5' RACE reads with MiXCR, one entry per CDR3 protein. The profile covers some 120,000 distinct CDR3 sequences, with nearly 7.5% appearing a single time and roughly 2.6% taken by the ten largest. This clonotype was detected many times. No antigen is known for it. V was trimmed by 0 bases and J by 0 bases, leaving 11 bases between them. Germline V gene data show CDR1 as MNHNS and CDR2 as SASEGT. The CDR3 totals 16 residues. Notes on the study in general: Post-booster repertoires contained most primary-vaccination clones again (roughly 95% CD4, 85% to 90% CD8).

Specimen: CD4+ T cells sorted from PBMCs, collected approximately 11 days after the first yellow fever vaccination. This sequence originates from a man aged 18 to 29 who received the YFV17D yellow fever vaccine. J is TRBJ1-1 and V is TRBV6-1, with unresolved D. CDR3 protein: CASSEALPSVNTEAFF. DNA for the CDR3: TGTGCCAGCAGTGAAGCGCTTCCTTCTGTGAACACTGAAGCTTTCTTT.